This T cell receptor beta chain was retrieved from a study of Tregs in tolerant kidney transplant recipients. Study-level information: Mixed chimerism was transient after nonmyeloablative marrow transplants from related graft donors. General study results and limits: Donor-specific Treg expansion exceeded global Treg expansion in tolerant patients, suggesting antigen drive.

Comments on this clone: The antigen is undetermined.

Unstimulated Tregs (CD4+CD25+CD127-) and CD4+CD25- non-Tregs were sorted from PBMCs. Sequenced by immunoSEQ multiplex PCR; TCRdb stores in-frame clones only, minus some. This table holds approximately 30,000 clones. The sequencing here drew on CD8+ T cells from blood, taken before the transplant. This TCR was sampled from a human donor who received a combined kidney and bone marrow transplant.

The part of the CDR3 DNA that was read is TGCGCCAGCAGCCAGAATAGCGGTTACGAG. It encodes CASSQNSGYE. The CDR3 as a whole reads CASSQNSGYEQYF. This rearrangement joins TRBV4-1 to TRBJ2-7; tentative D call: TRBD2 (6 bases). The CDR3 end lies 3 residues beyond the end of the read and is filled in from the germline J gene. CDR1 MGHRA and CDR2 YSYEKL come from the germline V gene. Trimming removed 3 bases from V and 4 bases from J, with 10 bases in between. This CDR3 has 13 residues.